One sample yielded the 15 T cell receptor beta chains listed below, sequenced in a study of T-cell reconstitution after alpha-beta-depleted transplantation in children. Molecular barcoding with unique molecular identifiers was used for the TCRbeta library. TCRdb reprocessed the PCR reads with MiXCR, giving one entry per CDR3 protein. The repertoire holds about 110,000 distinct CDR3 sequences, with around a tenth as singletons. Sequencing was performed on PBMCs, taken before TCRalphabeta/CD19-depleted stem cell transplant. Receptor source: a boy aged 2 to 10 with acute lymphoblastic leukemia, due to receive a stem cell transplant.

This clonotype has only a few counts. The genes are TRBV6-5 and TRBJ1-5, with 10 bases identical to TRBD1. J gave up 7 bases and V 0 bases, and 6 bases lay outside the gene matches. This CDR3 has 16 amino acids. In germline, CDR1 is MNHEY, CDR2 SVGAGI. Here the CDR3 DNA reads TGTGCCAGCAGTTACTCCGGGACAGGGGACTCCCAGCCCCAGCATTTT. This sequence encodes CASSYSGTGDSQPQHF.

At least ten counts were recorded for this clonotype. The CDR3 here is CASSLAVRRVSGPYNEQFF. CDR3 nucleotide sequence: TGCGCCAGCAGCTTGGCCGTCAGGAGAGTCAGCGGCCCCTACAATGAGCAGTTCTTC. The rearrangement links TRBV5-1 to TRBJ2-1; possible D gene TRBD2, 5 bases. Germline V CDR1 and CDR2: SGHRS, YFSETQ. V was trimmed by 0 bases and J by 2 bases, leaving 21 bases between them. The CDR3 extends over 19 amino acids. The whole variable domain, remainder taken from reference TRBV5-1 and TRBJ2-1, is KAGVTQTPRYLIKTRGQQVTLSCSPISGHRSVSWYQQTPGQGLQFLFEYFSETQRNKGNFPGRFSGRQFSNSRSEMNVSTLELGDSALYLCASSLAVRRVSGPYNEQFFGPGTRLTVL.

The chain has TRBV5-1 and TRBJ2-2; TRBD2 agrees at 10 bases. The V segment lost 4 bases and the J segment 3 bases; nucleotides outside the gene matches: 6. CDR3 length: 16 amino acids. Germline V gives CDR1 SGHRS, CDR2 YFSETQ. The CDR3 nucleotides read TGCGCCAGCAGCCCTAGCGGGAGATTGGACACCGGGGAGCTGTTTTTT. This sequence encodes CASSPSGRLDTGELFF. Looking up the rest from reference TRBV5-1 and TRBJ2-2 gives the full variable domain: KAGVTQTPRYLIKTRGQQVTLSCSPISGHRSVSWYQQTPGQGLQFLFEYFSETQRNKGNFPGRFSGRQFSNSRSEMNVSTLELGDSALYLCASSPSGRLDTGELFFGEGSRLTVL.

This clonotype was observed a few times. CDR3: CSANKDGGREQFF. As DNA, the CDR3 is TGCAGTGCCAACAAGGACGGAGGACGGGAGCAGTTCTTC. The V gene is TRBV20-1, the J gene TRBJ2-1, with TRBD2 as a possible D gene (5 bases). The CDR3 is 13 residues long. V lost 6 bases, J lost 10 bases, and 19 bases lay in between. CDR1 is DFQATT and CDR2 is SNEGSKA in the germline V gene (reference sequence).

This clonotype was recorded a few times. This chain joins TRBV4-1 and TRBJ2-3; 12 bases are a match to TRBD2. Trimming at V came to 0 bases and at J to 1 base, leaving 8 bases not matched to a gene. Germline CDR1 reads MGHRA; CDR2 reads YSYEKL. This CDR3 region has 19 residues. The CDR3 reads CASSQDLAGGPGRTDTQYF. The CDR3 DNA sequence: TGCGCCAGCAGCCAAGACCTAGCGGGAGGGCCGGGTCGCACAGATACGCAGTATTTT.

This clonotype occurred many times. The CDR3 region has the DNA TGCAGCGTTGCCCACGGACTAGCAGAGCAGTACTTC. It yields the protein CSVAHGLAEQYF. This chain links TRBV29-1 with TRBJ2-7, with 8 bases aligning to TRBD2. The CDR3 consists of 12 residues. Germline V gene lookup returns CDR1 SQVTM and CDR2 ANQGSEA. V gave up 4 bases and J gave up 7 bases; unmatched junction bases: 6.

This chain connects TRBV5-1 to TRBJ2-5; D possibly matches TRBD1 or TRBD2 (6 bases each). Germline-derived CDR1 and CDR2 are SGHRS and YFSETQ. The germline V and J ends were trimmed by 4 bases and 4 bases, with 17 bases remaining between them. The CDR3 extends over 15 amino acids. The chain's CDR3 is CASSPEGGRGETQYF. The CDR3, as DNA: TGCGCCAGCAGCCCCGAGGGGGGACGGGGAGAGACCCAGTACTTC.

This clonotype was seen a handful of times. The junction shows a germline mismatch at one end, possibly a read error. This sequence joins TRBV20-1 and TRBJ2-7; 8 bases agree with TRBD2. CDR3 length: 14 amino acids. Per germline, CDR1 DFQATT and CDR2 SNEGSKA (reference sequence). CDR3 nucleotide sequence: TGCAGTGCTGGAGATAGCGGGGAACGGCTTGGGCAGTACTTC. Translation: CSAGDSGERLGQYF.

J is TRBJ2-3 and V is TRBV7-3; possibly TRBD1 for D (6 bases). The V gene's germline CDR1 is SGHTA and CDR2 FQGTGA. V lost 3 bases, J lost 1 base, and 17 bases lay in between. CDR3 length: 17 residues. The CDR3 region is CASSLGQRGAGTDTQYF. The CDR3 coding sequence is TGTGCCAGCAGCTTGGGACAAAGAGGGGCTGGCACAGATACGCAGTATTTT.

The chain recombines TRBV20-1 with TRBJ2-3, with D possibly being TRBD1 (6 bases). Per the germline V gene, CDR1 is DFQATT and CDR2 is SNEGSKA (reference sequence). The length of the CDR3 is 15 residues. Trimming cost V 5 bases and J 0 bases, with 15 bases left between them. The CDR3 DNA reads as TGCAGTGCTTTCCCTCTGGGGGCGAGCACAGATACGCAGTATTTT. Encoded protein: CSAFPLGASTDTQYF.

The table lists this clonotype with many counts. The J gene is TRBJ2-7, the V gene TRBV12-3 or TRBV12-4; TRBD2 is a possible D gene (6 bases). V lost 2 bases, J lost 5 bases, and 16 bases lay in between. The CDR3 extends over 15 amino acids. In DNA, the CDR3 is TGTGCCAGCAGTTTATACGGGAGCGAGAAGGACGAGCAGTACTTC. It encodes CASSLYGSEKDEQYF.

The chain carries TRBV6-1 and TRBJ2-6; tentative D call: TRBD1 (6 bases). V was pared by 6 bases and J by 0 bases, with 18 bases between. The germline CDR1 and CDR2 sequences are MNHNS and SASEGT. The CDR3 consists of 18 residues. The CDR3: CASSLRTETRSGANVLTF. The CDR3 nucleotides are TGTGCCAGCAGCCTTAGGACAGAGACCCGCTCTGGGGCCAACGTCCTGACTTTC.

This clonotype was observed at least ten times. This sequence joins TRBV5-1 and TRBJ2-3, with 11 bases identical to TRBD2. The CDR3 has 17 residues. Germline CDR1 reads SGHRS; CDR2 reads YFSETQ. Trimming removed 0 bases from V and 3 bases from J; junction bases left unmatched: 6. The DNA of the CDR3 is TGCGCCAGCAGCTTGGGGTCTAGCGGGAGGATAACAGATACGCAGTATTTT. This codes for CASSLGSSGRITDTQYF.

V gene TRBV29-1 combines with J gene TRBJ1-3; 7 nucleotides match TRBD1. Germline CDR1 and CDR2: SQVTM and ANQGSEA. Trimming at V came to 4 bases and at J to 4 bases, leaving 10 bases not matched to a gene. The CDR3 totals 15 residues. The CDR3 DNA follows: TGCAGCGTTGCTACCGACAGGGCGTACGGAAACACCATATATTTT. Translating it yields CSVATDRAYGNTIYF.

This chain links TRBV3-1 with TRBJ2-5; maybe TRBD2 (5 bases). Germline CDR1 and CDR2: LGHDT and YNNKEL (reference sequence). Trimming removed 2 bases from V and 7 bases from J, with 11 bases in between. CDR3 length: 13 amino acids. CDR3 in amino acids: CASSQRLFPTQYF. DNA of the CDR3: TGTGCCAGCAGCCAACGACTATTTCCGACCCAGTACTTC.